These 20 T cell receptor beta chains share one sample of origin, sequenced in a study of CD8 T cells in Susac syndrome. Reverse transcription of about 0.45 to 1 ug RNA was carried out with random hexamers. TCRdb reprocessed the immunoSEQ multiplex PCR reads via MiXCR and lists one record per CDR3 protein. The sample contains a few hundred thousand distinct CDR3 sequences, 95% of which appear only once. Material: CD4+ T cells from PBMCs. The receptors derive from a human donor with multiple sclerosis.

The chain couples TRBV2 to TRBJ1-5; unclear D gene. Trimming shortened V by 2 bases and J by 3 bases, and 5 bases separated the two germline ends. The CDR3 consists of 13 residues. CDR1 and CDR2 (germline): SNHLY, FYNNEI. CDR3 region: CASSENPNQPQHF. The CDR3 DNA reads TGTGCCAGCAGTGAAAACCCCAATCAGCCCCAGCATTTT.

The gene calls are TRBV7-9 and TRBJ2-1, with 7 bases aligning to TRBD2. This CDR3 spans 14 amino acids. Germline V gene lookup returns CDR1 SEHNR and CDR2 FQNEAQ (reference sequence). J lost 10 bases, V lost 4 bases, and 10 bases had no gene match. The CDR3 region is CASSSPSGGWEQFF. The CDR3 region has the DNA TGTGCCAGCAGCTCCCCGTCGGGAGGATGGGAGCAGTTCTTC.

A single count supports this clonotype. This chain joins TRBV19 and TRBJ2-7; D is possibly TRBD1 (5 bases). Trimming took 6 bases from V and 7 from J, leaving 16 bases between them. Germline V gives CDR1 LNHDA, CDR2 SQIVND (reference sequence). The CDR3 length is 13 residues. CDR3 sequence (DNA): TGTGCCAGTAGGGTAGGACAAAGGGGTGAGCAGTACTTC. This encodes CASRVGQRGEQYF.

This clonotype has a single count. The chain carries TRBV29-1 and TRBJ2-3; 9 bases are shared with TRBD1. With V trimmed by 6 bases and J by 3 bases, 4 bases remained unmatched. Germline V lookup: CDR1 SQVTM, CDR2 ANQGSEA. The CDR3 extends over 13 amino acids. In nucleotides, the CDR3 is TGCAGCGTAGAGACAGGGGGAACAGATACGCAGTATTTT. It encodes CSVETGGTDTQYF.

The rearrangement uses TRBV7-9 and TRBJ2-1, with 15 nucleotides matching TRBD2. The trim removed 5 bases at V and 1 base at J, leaving 9 bases unmatched. CDR1 SEHNR and CDR2 FQNEAQ come from the germline V gene (reference sequence). This CDR3 is 19 amino acids long. The CDR3 DNA reads TGTGCCAGCAGCCTCGGGACTAGCGGGAGGAGGGGGTCCTACAATGAGCAGTTCTTC. Protein sequence: CASSLGTSGRRGSYNEQFF.

This chain connects TRBV20-1 to TRBJ2-2; 10 nucleotides line up with TRBD1. Germline loops: CDR1 DFQATT, CDR2 SNEGSKA (reference sequence). CDR3 length: 24 amino acids. V shed 0 bases, J shed 2 bases, and the junction held 27 bases outside the gene matches. CDR3 DNA: TGCAGTGCTAGAGAAGCTCCGGGACAGGGGACGAACCCCTCAGGGGTTCCCAACACCGGGGAGCTGTTTTTT. It codes for CSAREAPGQGTNPSGVPNTGELFF.

The V call is TRBV10-3, the J call TRBJ2-1, with a tentative D call TRBD1 (6 bases). Germline loops: CDR1 ENHRY, CDR2 SYGVKD. V gave up 3 bases and J gave up 6 bases, with 9 bases separating them. This CDR3 spans 13 amino acids. This CDR3 is CAISERTVNEQFF. The CDR3 DNA sequence: TGTGCCATCAGTGAAAGGACAGTCAATGAGCAGTTCTTC.

The chain combines TRBV3-1 with TRBJ1-2; no firm D call. V was trimmed by 3 bases and J by 2 bases, leaving 13 bases between them. There are 15 residues in the CDR3. Germline lookup yields CDR1 LGHDT and CDR2 YNNKEL (reference sequence). DNA for the CDR3: TGTGCCAGCAGCCAGAGAGTGCCAGTCAACTATGGCTACACCTTC. Amino acid sequence: CASSQRVPVNYGYTF.

The chain employs TRBV20-1 and TRBJ1-1; D not resolved. From germline, CDR1 is DFQATT and CDR2 SNEGSKA (reference sequence). Between the trimmed V and J ends, which lost 2 bases and 1 base, there was a span of 11 bases. This CDR3 spans 14 amino acids. The CDR3 loop is CSARTRTPNTEAFF. The CDR3, as DNA: TGCAGTGCTAGAACCCGAACCCCGAACACTGAAGCTTTCTTT.

The chain carries TRBV10-3 and TRBJ1-2; TRBD1 might be the D (5 bases). The germline V gene has CDR1 ENHRY and CDR2 SYGVKD. This CDR3 region has 16 residues. V lost 1 base to trimming and J lost 2 bases, with 14 bases between them. The CDR3 sequence: CAISEYGRESNYGYTF. In DNA, the CDR3 is TGTGCCATCAGTGAGTATGGCAGGGAGTCGAACTATGGCTACACCTTC.

This chain joins TRBV20-1 and TRBJ2-5; D remains ambiguous. V was shortened by 6 bases and J by 3 bases, with 8 bases between the two germline ends. This CDR3 is built from 11 residues. From germline, CDR1 is DFQATT and CDR2 SNEGSKA (reference sequence). CDR3 in DNA: TGCAGTGCCCAGCCGAAAGAGACCCAGTACTTC. Encoded protein: CSAQPKETQYF.

The chain recombines TRBV24-1 with TRBJ2-1; unclear D gene. The V gene lost 5 bases and the J gene lost 0 bases, with 10 bases spanning the gap. Germline V gives CDR1 KGHDR, CDR2 SFDVKD. CDR3 length equals 15 residues. The CDR3 region is CATSAAESSYNEQFF. DNA of the CDR3: TGTGCCACCAGTGCCGCGGAGAGCTCCTACAATGAGCAGTTCTTC.

The chain recombines TRBV28 with TRBJ2-5, with D possibly being TRBD1 or TRBD2 (6 bases each). V lost 7 bases and J 4 bases, leaving 16 bases between the germline ends. The germline gives CDR1 MDHEN, CDR2 SYDVKM. The CDR3 has 14 residues. CDR3 nucleotides: TGTGCCAGCACCCCCCGGGGGCTAGGAGAGACCCAGTACTTC. The encoded protein is CASTPRGLGETQYF.

In nucleotides, the CDR3 is TGTGCCAGCAGCCAATCCTCCTTTTGGAGGTCCTACGAGCAGTACTTC. Amino acids: CASSQSSFWRSYEQYF. The V call is TRBV14, the J call TRBJ2-7, with TRBD2 as a possible D gene (5 bases). The CDR3 contains 16 residues. Trimming took off 2 bases at V and 1 base at J, with 15 bases between the two ends. Germline V lookup: CDR1 SGHDN, CDR2 FVKESK.

The rearrangement links TRBV7-2 to TRBJ1-4; D might be TRBD1 (5 bases). The CDR3 has 14 residues. Per the germline V gene, CDR1 is SGHTA and CDR2 is FQGNSA. V lost 5 bases and J 8 bases, leaving 15 bases between the germline ends. CDR3 DNA: TGTGCCAGCAGCCTCACCTACGACAGAGAAAAACTGTTTTTT. This sequence encodes CASSLTYDREKLFF.

This clonotype was picked up one time. The chain links TRBV9 to TRBJ2-5, with D perhaps matching TRBD2 (7 bases). This CDR3 contains 15 residues. V was cut by 4 bases and J by 9 bases, with 22 bases left in between. CDR1 and CDR2 (germline): SGDLS, YYNGEE. The CDR3 DNA sequence: TGTGCCAGCAGCCAGACAGGCGGGGGCCGTCTAGCCCAGTACTTC. Its protein product is CASSQTGGGRLAQYF.

The rearrangement links TRBV20-1 to TRBJ2-4; D is undetermined. The V and J ends lost 4 bases and 0 bases respectively, with 7 bases between them. Germline loops: CDR1 DFQATT, CDR2 SNEGSKA (reference sequence). This CDR3 has 13 residues. The CDR3 spells CSAKDGAKNIQYF. CDR3 DNA sequence: TGCAGTGCTAAGGACGGAGCCAAAAACATTCAGTACTTC.

This clonotype has a single count. This sequence joins TRBV5-6 and TRBJ2-1; 7 bases match TRBD1. CDR3 size: 15 residues. CDR1 SGHDT and CDR2 YYEEEE come from the germline V gene. With 2 bases clipped from V and 4 bases from J, the junction kept 6 bases outside the gene matches. For the CDR3, the DNA is TGTGCCAGCAGCTTCCCCGGGACAGCATACAATGAGCAGTTCTTC. It encodes CASSFPGTAYNEQFF. The full variable domain, its missing parts supplied by reference TRBV5-6 and TRBJ2-1, is DAGVTQSPTHLIKTRGQQVTLRCSPKSGHDTVSWYQQALGQGPQFIFQYYEEEERQRGNFPDRFSGHQFPNYSSELNVNALLLGDSALYLCASSFPGTAYNEQFFGPGTRLTVL.

This sequence joins TRBV28 and TRBJ2-3, with TRBD2 matching 7 bases. This CDR3 has 12 amino acids. The germline V gene has CDR1 MDHEN and CDR2 SYDVKM. V shed 8 bases, J shed 5 bases, and the junction held 4 bases outside the gene matches. The CDR3 DNA reads TGTGCCAGCCGGGGGGATAAAGATACGCAGTATTTT. It codes for CASRGDKDTQYF.

The chain combines TRBV19 with TRBJ1-2; D may be TRBD1 (6 bases). CDR1 and CDR2 from the germline V gene are LNHDA and SQIVND (reference sequence). The CDR3 is 15 residues long. V was trimmed by 5 bases and J by 0 bases, leaving 13 bases between them. The DNA for the CDR3 is TGTGCCAGTAGTTCACAGGGAACCGCTAACTATGGCTACACCTTC. Residues: CASSSQGTANYGYTF. Combining the CDR3 with reference TRBV19 and TRBJ1-2 gives the whole variable domain DGGITQSPKYLFRKEGQNVTLSCEQNLNHDAMYWYRQDPGQGLRLIYYSQIVNDFQKGDIAEGYSVSREKKESFPLTVTSAQKNPTAFYLCASSSQGTANYGYTFGSGTRLTVV.